The next 26 T cell receptor beta chains were all read from a single sample in a study of cytomegalovirus exposure and HLA in healthy donors (TCRdb year 2017). The library was prepared using the immunoSEQ multiplex PCR assay. For the multiplex PCR, a mixture combining 60 forward primers for TCR Vbeta segments and 13 reverse primers for TCR Jbeta segments was used. The clones in this table, taken by TCRdb from immuneACCESS, are in-frame only. Not every clone is retained; where verified, under half of the shortfall comes from an unresolved V gene, and the cause of the rest is unknown. This sample has approximately 220,000 clones in its table, and over 70% of those were observed once. Roughly 0.71% of the sample lies in the top ten. The sequenced sample was PBMCs. The receptors derive from a boy aged 2 to 10 in good health and CMV-seronegative.

The rearrangement links TRBV29-1 to TRBJ2-1, with unresolved D. From germline, CDR1 is SQVTM and CDR2 ANQGSEA. V was clipped by 4 bases and J by 8 bases, with 3 bases between them. The CDR3 is 9 residues long. The CDR3 spells CSVGHEQFF. DNA of the CDR3: TGCAGCGTTGGGCATGAGCAGTTCTTC.

V is TRBV27 and J is TRBJ1-5, with TRBD1 matching over 7 bases. From germline, CDR1 is MNHEY and CDR2 SMNVEV (reference sequence). The V segment lost 2 bases and the J segment 7 bases; nucleotides outside the gene matches: 5. There are 14 residues in the CDR3. The CDR3 bases are TGTGCCAGCAGTTTAAGACAGGGCGGCCAGCCCCAGCATTTT. Protein: CASSLRQGGQPQHF.

V and J are TRBV25-1 and TRBJ1-2; no firm D call. Germline CDR1 reads MGHDK; CDR2 reads SYGVNS. V lost 6 bases, J lost 8 bases, and 16 bases lay in between. The CDR3 length is 13 residues. In nucleotides, the CDR3 is TGTGCCAGCAGCCCCGCTCTGGCCGTGGGCTACACCTTC. It yields the protein CASSPALAVGYTF.

The chain is built from TRBV7-9 and TRBJ2-5, with 11 bases identical to TRBD2. This CDR3 is 15 amino acids long. CDR1 SEHNR and CDR2 FQNEAQ come from the germline V gene (reference sequence). Trimming removed 5 bases from V and 1 base from J; junction bases left unmatched: 3. The CDR3 sequence is CASSPGTSGQETQYF. The DNA of the CDR3 is TGTGCCAGCAGCCCCGGGACTAGCGGCCAAGAGACCCAGTACTTC. Combining the CDR3 with reference TRBV7-9 and TRBJ2-5 gives the whole variable domain DTGVSQNPRHKITKRGQNVTFRCDPISEHNRLYWYRQTLGQGPEFLTYFQNEAQLEKSRLLSDRFSAERPKGSFSTLEIQRTEQGDSAMYLCASSPGTSGQETQYFGPGTRLLVL.

The V call is TRBV30, the J call TRBJ2-7; 11 bases are a match to TRBD2. The CDR3 runs 15 residues. The germline gives CDR1 GTSNPN, CDR2 SVGIG (reference sequence). Trimming at V came to 3 bases and at J to 0 bases, leaving 4 bases not matched to a gene. The CDR3 is CAWSALAGGSYEQYF. The CDR3 nucleotides are TGTGCCTGGAGCGCTCTAGCGGGGGGCTCCTACGAGCAGTACTTC.

The rearrangement joins TRBV10-3 to TRBJ1-3; D unresolved. Trimming stripped 4 bases from V and 0 bases from J, with 13 bases between. The CDR3 has 16 amino acids. Germline V lookup: CDR1 ENHRY, CDR2 SYGVKD. CDR3 DNA sequence: TGTGCCATCAGTGCGGCGAGGGTACTCTCTGGAAACACCATATATTTT. Its protein is CAISAARVLSGNTIYF.

The chain carries TRBV7-8 and TRBJ2-2; TRBD2 matches 9 bases. V was pared by 4 bases and J by 4 bases, with 7 bases of the junction left unmatched. The CDR3 is made up of 16 amino acids. The germline CDR1 and CDR2 sequences are SGHVS and FQNEAQ. DNA for the CDR3: TGTGCCAGCAGCTCAAGGCTAGCGGGGAGCACCGGGGAGCTGTTTTTT. It is translated as CASSSRLAGSTGELFF.

The table lists this clone with a count of one. This sample also contains other DNA sequences that code for the same CDR3. This rearrangement joins TRBV14 to TRBJ1-1; D perhaps matches TRBD1 (5 bases). Per germline, CDR1 SGHDN and CDR2 FVKESK. V was pared by 6 bases and J by 1 base, with 9 bases between. The CDR3 totals 13 residues. DNA of the CDR3: TGTGCCAGCAGTAGGGGAGGGAACACTGAAGCTTTCTTT. This encodes CASSRGGNTEAFF. Filled out from reference TRBV14 and TRBJ1-1, the complete variable domain reads EAGVTQFPSHSVIEKGQTVTLRCDPISGHDNLYWYRRVMGKEIKFLLHFVKESKQDESGMPNNRFLAERTGGTYSTLKVQPAELEDSGVYFCASSRGGNTEAFFGQGTRLTVV.

In this sample, this clone turned up once. This chain connects TRBV27 to TRBJ2-2; TRBD1 agrees at 9 bases. The CDR3 sequence is 15 residues long. Germline V gene lookup returns CDR1 MNHEY and CDR2 SMNVEV (reference sequence). The V segment lost 6 bases and the J segment 6 bases; nucleotides outside the gene matches: 8. The DNA for the CDR3 is TGTGCCAGCAGGTCCGGGACAGGGAGTCCCGGGGAGCTGTTTTTT. Encoded protein: CASRSGTGSPGELFF.

The gene calls are TRBV4-1 and TRBJ1-4; 8 bases line up with TRBD1. The CDR3 is made up of 17 amino acids. Germline values: CDR1 MGHRA, CDR2 YSYEKL. The V and J ends lost 0 bases and 3 bases, in that order; junction bases with no gene match: 6. CDR3 sequence reads: CASSQDGQGAANEKLFF. In DNA, the CDR3 is TGCGCCAGCAGCCAAGACGGGCAGGGGGCAGCTAATGAAAAACTGTTTTTT.

The gene calls are TRBV5-1 and TRBJ2-2, with D possibly being TRBD2 (6 bases). This CDR3 has 13 residues. Germline values: CDR1 SGHRS, CDR2 YFSETQ. V was pared by 2 bases and J by 8 bases, with 10 bases between. CDR3 in amino acids: CASSFSGDGELFF. The CDR3, as DNA: TGCGCCAGCAGCTTTTCGGGGGATGGGGAGCTGTTTTTT.

The V call is TRBV7-6, the J call TRBJ2-5, with TRBD2 matching 9 bases. The trim removed 1 base at V and 4 bases at J, leaving 10 bases unmatched. Germline CDR1 reads SGHVS; CDR2 reads FNYEAQ. The CDR3 sequence is 17 residues long. CDR3 protein: CASSLGWGGGAGETQYF. The CDR3 DNA reads TGTGCCAGCAGCTTAGGATGGGGCGGGGGGGCCGGAGAGACCCAGTACTTC.

CDR3 bases: TGTGCCAGCAGCACCCACAGGGGGGGGAACACTGAAGCTTTCTTT. Translating it yields CASSTHRGGNTEAFF. This sequence joins TRBV11-3 and TRBJ1-1; 8 bases are shared with TRBD1. From germline, CDR1 is SGHNT and CDR2 YENEEA. Trimming at V came to 5 bases and at J to 1 base, leaving 6 bases not matched to a gene. The CDR3 runs to 15 residues.

CDR3: CASSVGVGAGGQETQYF. The CDR3 bases are TGTGCCAGCAGCGTAGGTGTTGGAGCGGGAGGTCAAGAGACCCAGTACTTC. The chain uses TRBV9 and TRBJ2-5; 9 bases align to TRBD2. Trimming removed 0 bases from V and 2 bases from J; junction bases left unmatched: 8. This CDR3 has 17 amino acids. Germline V CDR1 and CDR2: SGDLS, YYNGEE.

Concerning this clone: Sequence at one end of the junction differs from germline and may be a read error. The chain uses TRBV6-1 and TRBJ2-5; unclear D gene. The DNA end is more similar to TRBJ2-7, so the J call may be wrong. CDR3 length equals 12 residues. Germline-derived CDR1 and CDR2 are MNHNS and SASEGT. The CDR3 loop reads CASSQASYEQYF. As DNA, the CDR3 is TGTGCCAGCAGTCAAGCTAGCTACGAGCAGTACTTC.

The chain employs TRBV6-1 and TRBJ2-3; TRBD2 matches 9 bases. This CDR3 contains 18 residues. CDR1 and CDR2 from the germline V gene are MNHNS and SASEGT. With V trimmed by 4 bases and J by 6 bases, 17 bases remained unmatched. The CDR3 DNA reads as TGTGCCAGCAGTGGCCTCTCCCGGACTAGCGAGGGTGGCGATACGCAGTATTTT. Amino acids: CASSGLSRTSEGGDTQYF.

The gene calls are TRBV12-5 and TRBJ2-3; the D gene is possibly TRBD1 (5 bases). The CDR3 totals 12 residues. V was trimmed by 7 bases and J by 15 bases, leaving 20 bases between them. Per germline, CDR1 LGHNT and CDR2 FRNRAP. This CDR3 reads CASAPGPGPAYF. DNA for the CDR3: TGTGCTAGTGCCCCAGGGCCTGGGCCCGCTTATTTT.

This chain links TRBV11-2 with TRBJ2-3; D may be TRBD2 (5 bases). The CDR3 contains 14 residues. Germline CDR1 and CDR2: SGHAT and FQNNGV. The germline V and J ends were trimmed by 0 bases and 5 bases, with 9 bases remaining between them. CDR3 sequence reads: CASSLEFGEDTQYF. The CDR3 bases are TGTGCCAGCAGCTTAGAGTTCGGGGAAGATACGCAGTATTTT.

This chain links TRBV6-5 with TRBJ1-2, with a tentative D call TRBD1 (5 bases). Germline V gives CDR1 MNHEY, CDR2 SVGAGI. This CDR3 spans 14 amino acids. The germline V and J ends were trimmed by 7 bases and 3 bases, with 15 bases remaining between them. CDR3 residues: CASKGRDRYYGYTF. DNA of the CDR3: TGTGCCAGCAAGGGTAGAGACAGATACTATGGCTACACCTTC.

This chain links TRBV29-1 with TRBJ1-1, with 12 bases matching TRBD1. The V and J ends lost 4 bases and 9 bases, in that order; junction bases with no gene match: 3. The CDR3 consists of 12 residues. The germline CDR1 and CDR2 sequences are SQVTM and ANQGSEA. The CDR3 region has the DNA TGCAGCGTTGGGGGGGACAGGGGGCAAGCTTTCTTT. Its protein is CSVGGDRGQAFF.

This clone appeared a few times. The rearrangement uses TRBV4-1 and TRBJ1-2, with a possible D match to TRBD1 (5 bases). The CDR3 length is 15 residues. V lost 3 bases, J lost 5 bases, and 16 bases lay in between. CDR1 and CDR2 (germline): MGHRA, YSYEKL. The chain's CDR3 is CASSHSPGILYGYTF. The CDR3 DNA sequence: TGCGCCAGCAGCCATTCGCCAGGGATCCTATATGGCTACACCTTC.

The chain has TRBV6-4 and TRBJ2-1; 9 nucleotides line up with TRBD2. Unmatched junction bases numbered 7, after V lost 5 bases and J lost 5 bases. The germline V gene encodes CDR1 MRHNA and CDR2 SNTAGT. The CDR3 loop spans 15 amino acids. The CDR3 sequence: CASSPGLADNNEQFF. The CDR3 bases are TGTGCCAGCAGTCCGGGACTAGCAGATAACAATGAGCAGTTCTTC.

The rearrangement uses TRBV19 and TRBJ2-2; tentative D call: TRBD1 (5 bases). Trimming took 1 base from V and 11 from J, leaving 8 bases between them. The CDR3 has 12 amino acids. CDR1 and CDR2 (germline): LNHDA, SQIVND (reference sequence). CDR3 residues: CASSIGTLELFF. CDR3 coding DNA: TGTGCCAGTAGTATAGGGACACTCGAGCTGTTTTTT.

This clone was counted a single time. The CDR3 is CASSLAGGFENEQFF. Written as DNA, the CDR3 is TGTGCCAGCAGCTTAGCGGGAGGGTTTGAGAATGAGCAGTTCTTC. The genes are TRBV7-9 and TRBJ2-1, with TRBD2 identical over 7 bases. Trimming cost V 0 bases and J 7 bases; bases outside gene matches: 6. The germline V gene encodes CDR1 SEHNR and CDR2 FQNEAQ (reference sequence). This CDR3 is 15 amino acids long.

The chain combines TRBV7-8 with TRBJ1-1; D is undetermined. This CDR3 spans 14 amino acids. From germline, CDR1 is SGHVS and CDR2 FQNEAQ. Trimming took 5 bases from V and 4 from J, leaving 14 bases between them. The CDR3 is CASSHPAEGTEAFF. For the CDR3, the DNA is TGTGCCAGCAGCCATCCGGCAGAGGGCACTGAAGCTTTCTTT. Full variable domain (missing parts from reference TRBV7-8 and TRBJ1-1): GAGVSQSPRYKVAKRGQDVALRCDPISGHVSLFWYQQALGQGPEFLTYFQNEAQLDKSGLPSDRFFAERPEGSVSTLKIQRTQQEDSAVYLCASSHPAEGTEAFFGQGTRLTVV.

The chain is built from TRBV6-5 and TRBJ1-2, with D perhaps matching TRBD1 (5 bases). V gave up 7 bases and J gave up 4 bases, with 13 bases separating them. The CDR3 is 13 residues long. The germline V gene has CDR1 MNHEY and CDR2 SVGAGI. CDR3 in amino acids: CASTPGGLYGYTF. The CDR3 region has the DNA TGTGCCAGCACCCCCGGGGGACTCTATGGCTACACCTTC.